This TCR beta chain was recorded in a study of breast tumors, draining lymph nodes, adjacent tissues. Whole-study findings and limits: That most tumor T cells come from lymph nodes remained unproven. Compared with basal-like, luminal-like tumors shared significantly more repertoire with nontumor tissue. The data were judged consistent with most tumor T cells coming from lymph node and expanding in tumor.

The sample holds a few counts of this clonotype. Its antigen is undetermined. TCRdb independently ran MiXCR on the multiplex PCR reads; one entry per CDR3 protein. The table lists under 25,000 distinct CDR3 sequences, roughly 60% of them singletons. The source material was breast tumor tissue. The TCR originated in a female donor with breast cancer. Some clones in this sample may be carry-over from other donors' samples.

In nucleotides, the CDR3 is TGTGCCAGCAGCCCCTGGACAGGGGGTAACTATGGCTACACCTTC. Its translation is CASSPWTGGNYGYTF. The chain carries TRBV6-5 and TRBJ1-2; 10 positions agree with TRBD1. The CDR3 runs to 15 residues. Germline V gene sequence: CDR1 MNHEY, CDR2 SVGAGI. J was trimmed by 1 base and V by 6 bases; bases with no gene match: 5.